The sample holds many counts of the clone carrying this TCR beta chain. Its target is unknown. RNA transcripts provided the source from which TCR beta CDR3 regions were amplified. The HTBI set primed first-round TCR CDR3 RT-PCR. TCRdb ran MiXCR on the multiplex PCR reads and lists one entry per CDR3 protein. This table holds about 840,000 distinct CDR3 sequences, approximately 40% found once. Patients were excluded because of uncontrolled infection, other autoimmune disease, pregnancy or lactation. The diagnostic basis comprised clinical symptoms, serum thyroxine and TRAb, thyroid ultrasound and orbital computed tomography. This CDR3 is 14 amino acids long. Germline loops: CDR1 DFQATT, CDR2 SNEGSKA (reference sequence). V lost 3 bases and J lost 7, with 16 bases in between. These data come from a study of T cells in Graves' hyperthyroidism and ophthalmopathy. General study results and limits: Blood samples included most of the expanded thyroid clonotypes exceeding 0.001.

The material sequenced was blood. This receptor was obtained from a man younger than 35 with Graves' hyperthyroidism. The chain carries TRBV20-1 and TRBJ1-5; D perhaps matches TRBD1 (5 bases). CDR3 protein: CSASVLGGNQPQHF. The CDR3 coding sequence is TGCAGTGCTAGCGTCTTGGGGGGAAACCAGCCCCAGCATTTT.